This TCR beta chain appears in the sequencing data of a study of cytomegalovirus exposure and HLA in healthy donors. Both 60 Vbeta primers and 13 Jbeta primers went into the PCR. This table comes from immunoSEQ multiplex PCR, and its TCRdb copy is limited to in-frame clones, with some not included. This table holds about 85,000 clones, roughly 80% found once. V lost 1 base to trimming and J lost 7 bases; unmatched junction nucleotides: 2. The CDR3 is 13 residues long. CDR1 is LNHDA, CDR2 SQIVND, per germline (reference sequence). Sequenced material: PBMCs. The receptor was derived from a man in his fifties or sixties in good health and CMV-seropositive. The chain has TRBV19 and TRBJ2-7; 9 bases line up with TRBD2. The CDR3 is CASSIASGDEQYF. The CDR3 bases are TGTGCCAGTAGTATAGCTAGCGGGGATGAGCAGTACTTC. Full variable domain (outside the CDR3, taken from reference TRBV19 and TRBJ2-7): DGGITQSPKYLFRKEGQNVTLSCEQNLNHDAMYWYRQDPGQGLRLIYYSQIVNDFQKGDIAEGYSVSREKKESFPLTVTSAQKNPTAFYLCASSIASGDEQYFGPGTRLTVT.